This T cell receptor (beta chain) was observed in a study of T-cell reconstitution after alpha-beta-depleted transplantation in children. Molecular barcoding with unique molecular identifiers was used for the TCRbeta library. TCRdb redid the calling of the PCR reads with MiXCR, one entry per CDR3 protein. Among about 110,000 distinct CDR3 sequences listed, 10% were seen once. Germline V gene sequence: CDR1 SGDLS, CDR2 YYNGEE. The CDR3 totals 13 residues. V lost 5 bases and J lost 8, with 13 bases in between. This clonotype showed up many times. The source is a human donor who donated a stem cell graft to a child with acute lymphoblastic leukemia. The chain links TRBV9 to TRBJ1-4; a possible D gene is TRBD1 (5 bases). The sequencing here drew on PBMCs from the stem cell graft donor, taken from the stem cell graft. The CDR3 is CASRPGTGEKLFF. In nucleotides, the CDR3 is TGTGCCAGCAGACCCGGGACCGGCGAAAAACTGTTTTTT.